This T cell receptor (beta chain) emerged from a study of cytotoxic CD8 clonotypes in ibrutinib-treated CLL. On the study more broadly: After median approximately 74 months, approximately 14 stayed in remission, about 12 progressed; responses roughly 25 partial, 2 complete.

On this clone itself: Its antigen is currently unknown.

Study-level points and caveats: The clonality rise at ibrutinib response reflected private clonotype expansion.

This table comes from immunoSEQ multiplex PCR, and its TCRdb copy is limited to in-frame clones, with some not included. The data show around 250,000 clones, 70% seen once. The CDR3 is 13 amino acids. CDR1 and CDR2 from the germline V gene are GTSNPN and SVGIG (reference sequence). Losses at the gene ends were 5 bases for V and 5 bases for J; bases not matched to a gene: 7. This material consisted of PBMCs, taken after 24 months of ibrutinib treatment. The rearrangement uses TRBV30 and TRBJ2-7; 9 bases map to TRBD1. This TCR was recovered from a human donor with chronic lymphocytic leukemia. The CDR3 region has the DNA TGTGCCTGGGGCGGGACAGGGTTTCACGAGCAGTACTTC. Translating it yields CAWGGTGFHEQYF.